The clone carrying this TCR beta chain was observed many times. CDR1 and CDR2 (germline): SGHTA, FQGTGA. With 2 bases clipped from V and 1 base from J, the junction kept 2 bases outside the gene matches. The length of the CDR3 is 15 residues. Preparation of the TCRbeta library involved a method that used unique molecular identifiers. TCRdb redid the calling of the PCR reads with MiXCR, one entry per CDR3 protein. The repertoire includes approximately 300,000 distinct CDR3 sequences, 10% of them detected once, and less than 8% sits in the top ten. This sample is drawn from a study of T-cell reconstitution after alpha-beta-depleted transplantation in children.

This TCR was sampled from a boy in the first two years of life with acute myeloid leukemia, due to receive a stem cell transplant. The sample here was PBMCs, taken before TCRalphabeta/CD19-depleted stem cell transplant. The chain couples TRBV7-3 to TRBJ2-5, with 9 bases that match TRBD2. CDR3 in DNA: TGTGCCAGCAGCTTAGCGGGGGGGGTCCAAGAGACCCAGTACTTC. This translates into CASSLAGGVQETQYF.